This entry describes one T cell receptor beta chain. This CDR3 has 15 residues. Germline V gives CDR1 MDHEN, CDR2 SYDVKM. Losses at the gene ends were 5 bases for V and 1 base for J; bases not matched to a gene: 8. Authors' data handling: Reference gene primer amplification in the assay estimated nucleated cell counts. Produced via immunoSEQ multiplex PCR; TCRdb's table is partial and in-frame only. The V and J calls and clone size come from that table; D and trimming were worked out from the DNA. Of about 100,000 clones listed, about four fifths are singletons. The data are from a study of blood T cell repertoires in COVID-19. Looking at the study overall: Samples of COVID-19 (acute and convalescent) were obtained from the United States, Italy and Spain. Sources were T cells, B-cell-depleted T cells, or PBMCs; the material itself was cDNA or gDNA.

Enrollment of patients from Seattle took place during active infection, with longitudinal follow-up. This TCR derives from an elderly man with COVID-19, enrolled during active disease. The chain is built from TRBV28 and TRBJ2-7, with TRBD1 identical over 7 bases. The sample consisted of peripheral blood. CDR3 sequence reads: CASSISDRVSYEQYF. CDR3 in DNA: TGTGCCAGCAGTATCTCAGACAGGGTGTCCTACGAGCAGTACTTC.